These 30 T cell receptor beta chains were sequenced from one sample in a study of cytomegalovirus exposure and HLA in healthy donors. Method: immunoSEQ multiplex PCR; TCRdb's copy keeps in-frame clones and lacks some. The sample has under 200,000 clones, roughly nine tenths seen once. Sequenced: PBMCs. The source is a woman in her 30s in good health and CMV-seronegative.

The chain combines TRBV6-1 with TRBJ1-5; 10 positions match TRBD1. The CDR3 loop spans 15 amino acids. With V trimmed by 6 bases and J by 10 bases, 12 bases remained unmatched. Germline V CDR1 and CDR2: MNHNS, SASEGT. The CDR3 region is CASSYSGTGEVPQHF. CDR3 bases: TGTGCCAGCAGCTATTCCGGGACAGGGGAAGTTCCCCAGCATTTT.

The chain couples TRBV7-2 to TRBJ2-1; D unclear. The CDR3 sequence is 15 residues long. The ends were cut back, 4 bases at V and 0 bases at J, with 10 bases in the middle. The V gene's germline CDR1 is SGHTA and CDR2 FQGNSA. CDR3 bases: TGTGCCAGCAGCTCCGGGCCGACCTCCTACAATGAGCAGTTCTTC. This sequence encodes CASSSGPTSYNEQFF.

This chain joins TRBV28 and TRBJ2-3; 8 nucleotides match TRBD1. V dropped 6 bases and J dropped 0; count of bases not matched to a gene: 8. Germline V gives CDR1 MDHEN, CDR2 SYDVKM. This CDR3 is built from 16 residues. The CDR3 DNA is TGTGCCAGCAGCAACCAGCGGACAGGGAGCACAGATACGCAGTATTTT. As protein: CASSNQRTGSTDTQYF. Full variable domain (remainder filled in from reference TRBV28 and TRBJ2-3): DVKVTQSSRYLVKRTGEKVFLECVQDMDHENMFWYRQDPGLGLRLIYFSYDVKMKEKGDIPEGYSVSREKKERFSLILESASTNQTSMYLCASSNQRTGSTDTQYFGPGTRLTVL.

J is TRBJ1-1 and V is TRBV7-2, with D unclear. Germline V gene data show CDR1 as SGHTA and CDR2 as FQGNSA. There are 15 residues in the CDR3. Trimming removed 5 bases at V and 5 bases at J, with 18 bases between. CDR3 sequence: CASSPLYGARTEAFF. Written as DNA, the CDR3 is TGTGCCAGCAGCCCTCTCTACGGAGCTCGGACTGAAGCTTTCTTT.

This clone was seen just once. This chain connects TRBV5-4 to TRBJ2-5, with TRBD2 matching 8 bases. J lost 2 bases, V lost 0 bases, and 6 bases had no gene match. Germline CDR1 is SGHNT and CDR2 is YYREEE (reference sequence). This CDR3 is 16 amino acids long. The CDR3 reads CASSLAKRGLQETQYF. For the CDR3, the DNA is TGTGCCAGCAGCTTGGCCAAGCGGGGGCTACAAGAGACCCAGTACTTC.

CDR3 protein: CASSLSMTGTDTQYF. The CDR3 bases are TGTGCCAGCAGTTTAAGTATGACAGGGACAGATACGCAGTATTTT. V usage is TRBV27 and J usage is TRBJ2-3; 7 bases map to TRBD1. CDR3 size: 15 residues. Germline trimming cut 2 bases from V and 3 bases from J; bases unmatched to any gene: 5. The germline gives CDR1 MNHEY, CDR2 SMNVEV (reference sequence).

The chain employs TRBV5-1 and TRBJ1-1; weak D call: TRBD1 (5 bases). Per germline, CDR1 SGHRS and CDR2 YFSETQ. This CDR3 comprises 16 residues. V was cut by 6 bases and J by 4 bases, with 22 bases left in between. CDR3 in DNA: TGCGCCAGCAACCGGGGTGTTGGGGGTGGCGGCACTGAAGCTTTCTTT. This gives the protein CASNRGVGGGGTEAFF.

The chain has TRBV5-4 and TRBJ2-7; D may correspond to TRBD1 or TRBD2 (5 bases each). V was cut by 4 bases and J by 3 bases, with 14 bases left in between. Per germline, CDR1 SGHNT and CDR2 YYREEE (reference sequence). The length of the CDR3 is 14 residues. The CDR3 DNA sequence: TGTGCCAGCAGCCTTTCCGGGACGTACTACGAGCAGTACTTC. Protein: CASSLSGTYYEQYF.

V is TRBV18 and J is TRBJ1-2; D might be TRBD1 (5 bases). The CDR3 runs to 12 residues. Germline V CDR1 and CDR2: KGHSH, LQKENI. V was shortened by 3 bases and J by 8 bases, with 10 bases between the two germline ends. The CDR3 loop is CASSPGVGGYTF. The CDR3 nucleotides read TGTGCCAGCTCACCGGGGGTCGGGGGCTACACCTTC.

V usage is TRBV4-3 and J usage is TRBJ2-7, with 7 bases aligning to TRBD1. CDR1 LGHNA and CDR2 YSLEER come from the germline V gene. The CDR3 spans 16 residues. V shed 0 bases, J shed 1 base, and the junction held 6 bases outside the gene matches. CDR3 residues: CASSQEGTAISYEQYF. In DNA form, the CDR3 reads TGCGCCAGCAGCCAAGAGGGGACAGCTATATCCTACGAGCAGTACTTC.

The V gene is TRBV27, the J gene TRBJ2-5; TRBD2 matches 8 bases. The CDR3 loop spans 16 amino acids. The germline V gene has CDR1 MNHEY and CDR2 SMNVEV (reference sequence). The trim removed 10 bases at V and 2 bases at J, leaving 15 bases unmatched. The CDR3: CATKEFFGGAQETQYF. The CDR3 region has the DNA TGTGCCACCAAGGAGTTTTTCGGGGGGGCACAAGAGACCCAGTACTTC.

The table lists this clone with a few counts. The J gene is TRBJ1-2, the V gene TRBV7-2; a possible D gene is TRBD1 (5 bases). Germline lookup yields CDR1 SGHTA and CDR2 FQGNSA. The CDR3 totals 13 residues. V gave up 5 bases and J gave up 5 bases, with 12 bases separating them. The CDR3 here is CASSSGTAYGYTF. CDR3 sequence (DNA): TGTGCCAGCAGCAGTGGGACCGCTTATGGCTACACCTTC.

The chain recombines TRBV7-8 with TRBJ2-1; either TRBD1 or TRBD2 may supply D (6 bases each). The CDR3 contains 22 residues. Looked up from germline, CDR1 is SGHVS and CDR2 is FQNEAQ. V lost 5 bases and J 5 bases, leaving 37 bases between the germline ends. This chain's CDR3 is CASSPRVSGRLGPGASHNEQFF. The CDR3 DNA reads TGTGCCAGCAGCCCCAGGGTCAGTGGACGGTTAGGGCCGGGGGCCAGCCACAATGAGCAGTTCTTC.

CDR3 nucleotides: TGTGCCAGTGGACAGGAAGAGACCCAGTACTTC. Its protein product is CASGQEETQYF. The chain uses TRBV6-5 and TRBJ2-5; 7 bases align to TRBD1. V was pared by 9 bases and J by 3 bases, with 1 base of the junction left unmatched. Germline CDR1 MNHEY, CDR2 SVGAGI. The CDR3 extends over 11 amino acids.

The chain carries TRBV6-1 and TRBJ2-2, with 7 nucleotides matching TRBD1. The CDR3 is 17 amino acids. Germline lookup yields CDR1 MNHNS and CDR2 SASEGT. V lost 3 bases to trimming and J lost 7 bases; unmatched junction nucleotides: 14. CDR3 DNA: TGTGCCAGCAGTGATTTGGTCGGGACAGTTCAAGTCGGGGAGCTGTTTTTT. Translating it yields CASSDLVGTVQVGELFF.

CDR3 amino acids: CASSSRQGRNEKLFF. The CDR3 DNA follows: TGTGCCAGCAGTTCCCGACAGGGAAGGAATGAAAAACTGTTTTTT. The rearrangement uses TRBV27 and TRBJ1-4; 7 bases match TRBD1. V was clipped by 4 bases and J by 5 bases; unmatched bases: 7. There are 15 residues in the CDR3. Germline CDR1 MNHEY, CDR2 SMNVEV (reference sequence).

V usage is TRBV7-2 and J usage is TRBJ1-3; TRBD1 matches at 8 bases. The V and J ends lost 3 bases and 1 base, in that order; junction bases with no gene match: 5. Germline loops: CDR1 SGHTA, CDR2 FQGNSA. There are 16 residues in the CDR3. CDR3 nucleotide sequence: TGTGCCAGCAGCTTTGGGACAGGAAATTCTGGAAACACCATATATTTT. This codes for CASSFGTGNSGNTIYF.

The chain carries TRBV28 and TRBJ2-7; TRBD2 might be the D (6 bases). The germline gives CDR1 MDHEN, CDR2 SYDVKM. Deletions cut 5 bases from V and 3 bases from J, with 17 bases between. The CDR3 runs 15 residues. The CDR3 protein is CASSRHGGKIYEQYF. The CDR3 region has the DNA TGTGCCAGCAGTCGTCACGGCGGGAAGATCTACGAGCAGTACTTC. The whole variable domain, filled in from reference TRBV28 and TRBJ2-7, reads DVKVTQSSRYLVKRTGEKVFLECVQDMDHENMFWYRQDPGLGLRLIYFSYDVKMKEKGDIPEGYSVSREKKERFSLILESASTNQTSMYLCASSRHGGKIYEQYFGPGTRLTVT.

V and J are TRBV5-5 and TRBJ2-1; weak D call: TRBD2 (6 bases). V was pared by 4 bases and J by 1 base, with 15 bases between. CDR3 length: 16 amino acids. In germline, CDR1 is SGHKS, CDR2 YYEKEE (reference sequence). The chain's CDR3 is CASSVGGITSYNEQFF. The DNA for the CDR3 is TGTGCCAGCAGCGTTGGGGGGATTACGTCCTACAATGAGCAGTTCTTC.

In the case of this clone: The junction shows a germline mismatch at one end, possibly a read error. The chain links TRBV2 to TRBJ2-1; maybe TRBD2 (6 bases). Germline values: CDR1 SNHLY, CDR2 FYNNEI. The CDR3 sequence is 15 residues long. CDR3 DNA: TGTGCCAGCAGTGGTCTTTCAGGTGATAGCGGTCTGAAAGTCTTC. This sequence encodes CASSGLSGDSGLKVF.

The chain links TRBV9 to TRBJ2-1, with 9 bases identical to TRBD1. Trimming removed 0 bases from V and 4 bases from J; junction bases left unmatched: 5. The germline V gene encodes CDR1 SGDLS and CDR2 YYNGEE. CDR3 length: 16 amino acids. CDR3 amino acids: CASSVEGQGTYNEQFF. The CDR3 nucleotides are TGTGCCAGCAGCGTAGAGGGACAGGGAACGTACAATGAGCAGTTCTTC.

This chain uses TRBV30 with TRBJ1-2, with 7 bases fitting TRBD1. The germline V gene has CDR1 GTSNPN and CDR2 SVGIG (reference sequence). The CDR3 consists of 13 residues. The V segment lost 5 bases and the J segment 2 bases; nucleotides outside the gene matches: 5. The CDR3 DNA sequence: TGTGCCTGGTTTGGGACAGACAACTATGGCTACACCTTC. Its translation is CAWFGTDNYGYTF.

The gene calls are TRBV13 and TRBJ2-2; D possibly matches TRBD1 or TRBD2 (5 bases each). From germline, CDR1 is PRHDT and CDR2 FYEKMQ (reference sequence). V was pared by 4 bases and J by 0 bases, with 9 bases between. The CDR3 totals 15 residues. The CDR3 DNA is TGTGCCAGCAGCTGGGGACCGCCGAACACCGGGGAGCTGTTTTTT. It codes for CASSWGPPNTGELFF.

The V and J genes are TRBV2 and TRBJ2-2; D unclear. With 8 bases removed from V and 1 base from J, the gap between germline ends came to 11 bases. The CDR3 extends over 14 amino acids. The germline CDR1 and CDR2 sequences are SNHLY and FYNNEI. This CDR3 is CASRRQMNTGELFF. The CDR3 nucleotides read TGTGCCAGCCGAAGGCAGATGAACACCGGGGAGCTGTTTTTT.

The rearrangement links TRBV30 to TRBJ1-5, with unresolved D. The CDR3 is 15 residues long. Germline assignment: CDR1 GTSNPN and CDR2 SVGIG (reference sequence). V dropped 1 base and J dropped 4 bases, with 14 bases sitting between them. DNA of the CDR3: TGTGCCTGGAGTGAGGCACCGGGGTTGAATCAGCCCCAGCATTTT. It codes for CAWSEAPGLNQPQHF.

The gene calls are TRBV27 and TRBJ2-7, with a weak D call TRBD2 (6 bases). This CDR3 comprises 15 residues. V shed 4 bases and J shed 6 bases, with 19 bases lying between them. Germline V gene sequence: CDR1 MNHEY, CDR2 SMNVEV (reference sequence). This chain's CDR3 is CASSSQGLLTTEQYF. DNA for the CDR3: TGTGCCAGCAGTTCCCAAGGACTACTAACCACCGAGCAGTACTTC.

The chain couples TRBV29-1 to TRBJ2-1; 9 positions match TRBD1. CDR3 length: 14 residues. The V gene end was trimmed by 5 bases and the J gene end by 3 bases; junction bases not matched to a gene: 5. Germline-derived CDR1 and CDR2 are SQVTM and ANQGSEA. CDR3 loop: CSVPGTGNYNEQFF. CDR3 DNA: TGCAGCGTTCCTGGGACAGGGAACTACAATGAGCAGTTCTTC.

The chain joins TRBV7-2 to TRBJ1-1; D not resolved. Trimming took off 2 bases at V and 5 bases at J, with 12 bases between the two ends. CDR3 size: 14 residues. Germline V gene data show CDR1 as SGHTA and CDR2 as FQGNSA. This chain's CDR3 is CASSLSQALTEAFF. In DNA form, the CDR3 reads TGTGCCAGCAGCTTATCCCAGGCGTTAACTGAAGCTTTCTTT.

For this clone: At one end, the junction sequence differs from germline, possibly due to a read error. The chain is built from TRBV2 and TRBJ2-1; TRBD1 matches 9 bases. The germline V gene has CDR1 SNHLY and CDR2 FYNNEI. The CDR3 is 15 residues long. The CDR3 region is CASRGTGQDYTEQFF. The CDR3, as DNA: TGTGCCAGCAGAGGGACAGGGCAAGACTACACTGAGCAGTTCTTC.

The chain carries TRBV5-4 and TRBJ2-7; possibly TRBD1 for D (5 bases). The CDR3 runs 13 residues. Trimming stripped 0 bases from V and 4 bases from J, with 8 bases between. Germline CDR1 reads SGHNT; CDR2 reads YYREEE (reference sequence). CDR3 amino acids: CASSLEGRYEQYF. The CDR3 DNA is TGTGCCAGCAGCTTGGAGGGGCGGTACGAGCAGTACTTC. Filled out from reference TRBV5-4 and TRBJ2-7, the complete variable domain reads ETGVTQSPTHLIKTRGQQVTLRCSSQSGHNTVSWYQQALGQGPQFIFQYYREEENGRGNFPPRFSGLQFPNYSSELNVNALELDDSALYLCASSLEGRYEQYFGPGTRLTVT.